The 23 T cell receptor beta chains in this list originate from one sample, sequenced in a study of monozygotic twins with inflammatory bowel disease. Following a re-call of the 5' RACE reads, TCRdb has one entry per CDR3 protein and lacks DNA. The sample totals 350,000 to 550,000 distinct CDR3 sequences; its top ten clones hold 2.4%. The sequenced material came from blood. These receptors originate from a human donor with ulcerative colitis or Crohn's disease, or a healthy co-twin of an affected twin (not recorded which).

The chain carries TRBV13 and TRBJ2-2; as DNA is missing, the TRBD1 call by TCRdb cannot be tested. The germline V gene has CDR1 PRHDT and CDR2 FYEKMQ (reference sequence). The CDR3 has 15 residues. CDR3 amino acids: CASSVGQGGTGELFF.

This chain connects TRBV5-1 to TRBJ2-2; TCRdb's D gene call, TRBD2, goes unchecked for lack of DNA. The CDR3 is 14 amino acids. Germline V lookup: CDR1 SGHRS, CDR2 YFSETQ. The CDR3 loop is CASSRDFPTGELFF.

The chain combines TRBV18 with TRBJ1-6. Germline V CDR1 and CDR2: KGHSH, LQKENI. The CDR3 is 16 amino acids. The CDR3: CSSPSDAKSWVSPLHF.

V and J are TRBV6-5 and TRBJ1-1; checking the TCRdb D call of TRBD1 is not possible without DNA. Germline V gene lookup returns CDR1 MNHEY and CDR2 SVGAGI. CDR3 length equals 11 residues. The CDR3 reads CASSYGTWAFF.

The chain combines TRBV6-1 with TRBJ2-6. The CDR3 loop spans 15 amino acids. Germline V gives CDR1 MNHNS, CDR2 SASEGT. The CDR3 is CASTPTLSGANVLTF.

The V gene is TRBV20-1, the J gene TRBJ2-4. Germline lookup yields CDR1 DFQATT and CDR2 SNEGSKA (reference sequence). This CDR3 is built from 16 residues. The CDR3 reads CSARRQDQLAKNIQYF.

This chain joins TRBV5-1 and TRBJ2-3; with no DNA, the TCRdb D assignment of TRBD1 cannot be verified. The germline CDR1 and CDR2 sequences are SGHRS and YFSETQ. The CDR3 is 15 residues long. Here the CDR3 reads CASSLAQGNTDTQYF.

Here the CDR3 reads CASSSQVKDTQYF. V is TRBV5-1 and J is TRBJ2-3; TCRdb's D gene call, TRBD1, goes unchecked for lack of DNA. Germline V gene data show CDR1 as SGHRS and CDR2 as YFSETQ. This CDR3 is 13 amino acids long.

The CDR3 protein is CASSQFGGNQETQYF. The chain joins TRBV11-2 to TRBJ2-5. From germline, CDR1 is SGHAT and CDR2 FQNNGV. CDR3 size: 15 residues. Using reference TRBV11-2 and TRBJ2-5 for the parts outside the CDR3, the full variable domain is EAGVAQSPRYKIIEKRQSVAFWCNPISGHATLYWYQQILGQGPKLLIQFQNNGVVDDSQLPKDRFSAERLKGVDSTLKIQPAKLEDSAVYLCASSQFGGNQETQYFGPGTRLLVL.

The J gene is TRBJ1-4, the V gene TRBV9; TCRdb indicates TRBD1, and absent DNA this call remains unverified. This CDR3 is 17 amino acids long. The germline gives CDR1 SGDLS, CDR2 YYNGEE. The CDR3 sequence is CASSVSTGVGTNEKLFF.

J is TRBJ2-7 and V is TRBV10-3; TCRdb reports TRBD1, a call that lacks DNA to check it against. CDR3 length: 13 residues. In germline, CDR1 is ENHRY, CDR2 SYGVKD. CDR3 region: CAIGRQGAYEQYF.

The gene calls are TRBV28 and TRBJ2-6; TCRdb's D call, TRBD2, is unchecked because there is no DNA. The CDR3 totals 19 residues. Germline V CDR1 and CDR2: MDHEN, SYDVKM. The CDR3 region is CASSSPPGSGSSGANVLTF.

This chain links TRBV7-9 with TRBJ2-1; TCRdb indicates TRBD2, and absent DNA this call remains unverified. CDR3 size: 14 residues. The germline CDR1 and CDR2 sequences are SEHNR and FQNEAQ (reference sequence). This CDR3 is CASSGLAGKNEQFF.

The rearrangement uses TRBV12-3 or TRBV12-4 and TRBJ2-7; the D call of TRBD1 rests on TCRdb alone, since no DNA is present to check it. The CDR3 consists of 14 residues. CDR3 residues: CASSLSGRGREQYF.

The J gene is TRBJ1-2, the V gene TRBV12-3 or TRBV12-4. The CDR3 sequence is 12 residues long. The CDR3 reads CASSGQYYGYTF.

The chain couples TRBV5-1 to TRBJ2-1; TCRdb's assignment of TRBD2 cannot be checked, as there is no DNA. Germline assignment: CDR1 SGHRS and CDR2 YFSETQ. This CDR3 has 13 amino acids. This CDR3 is CASTETSVGEQFF.

This rearrangement joins TRBV12-3 or TRBV12-4 to TRBJ1-6. The CDR3 extends over 14 amino acids. The chain's CDR3 is CASSVREWDSPLHF.

This chain joins TRBV6-2 or TRBV6-3 and TRBJ2-1; TCRdb returns TRBD2, unconfirmable since there is no DNA. The CDR3 runs 17 residues. Looked up from germline, CDR1 is MNHEY and CDR2 is SVGEGT. This CDR3 is CASSYPRGSGGAAEQFF.

The chain's CDR3 is CASSYQRRVGSPLHF. The genes are TRBV6-5 and TRBJ1-6. There are 15 residues in the CDR3. Germline V CDR1 and CDR2: MNHEY, SVGAGI.

This chain links TRBV5-1 with TRBJ1-1; the TCRdb D gene call, TRBD1, has no DNA to confirm it. CDR3 size: 15 residues. The germline gives CDR1 SGHRS, CDR2 YFSETQ. The chain's CDR3 is CASSLLGASNTEAFF.

The chain links TRBV11-2 to TRBJ2-2; the TCRdb call, TRBD2, lacks DNA for checking. The germline CDR1 and CDR2 sequences are SGHAT and FQNNGV. The CDR3 is made up of 13 amino acids. CDR3 loop: CASSLRPDGELFF.

The V and J genes are TRBV18 and TRBJ1-2; lacking DNA, the TRBD1 call made by TCRdb goes unchecked. The CDR3 has 15 amino acids. Germline V CDR1 and CDR2: KGHSH, LQKENI. CDR3 region: CASSPKGGGYYGYTF.

The genes are TRBV27 and TRBJ1-1. The V gene's germline CDR1 is MNHEY and CDR2 SMNVEV (reference sequence). This CDR3 has 13 amino acids. The CDR3: CASRVGVNTEAFF.